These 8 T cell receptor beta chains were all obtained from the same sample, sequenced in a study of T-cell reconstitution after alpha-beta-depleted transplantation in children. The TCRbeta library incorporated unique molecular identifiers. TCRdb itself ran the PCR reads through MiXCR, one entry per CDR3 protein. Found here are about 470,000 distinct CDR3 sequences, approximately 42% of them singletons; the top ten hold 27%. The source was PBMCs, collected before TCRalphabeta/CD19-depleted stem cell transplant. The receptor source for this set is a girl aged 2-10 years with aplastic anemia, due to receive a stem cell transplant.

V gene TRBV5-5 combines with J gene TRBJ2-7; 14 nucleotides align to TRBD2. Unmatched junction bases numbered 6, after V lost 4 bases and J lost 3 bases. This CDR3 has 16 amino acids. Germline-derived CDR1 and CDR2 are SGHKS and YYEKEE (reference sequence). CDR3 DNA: TGTGCCAGCAGCGTCGGACTAGCGGGGGGCATCTACGAGCAGTACTTC. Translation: CASSVGLAGGIYEQYF.

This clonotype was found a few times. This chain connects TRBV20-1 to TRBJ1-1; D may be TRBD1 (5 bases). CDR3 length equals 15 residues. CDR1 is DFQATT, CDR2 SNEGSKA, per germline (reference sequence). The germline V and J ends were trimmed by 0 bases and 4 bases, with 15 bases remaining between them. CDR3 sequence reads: CSARDQGGRGTEAFF. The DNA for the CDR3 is TGCAGTGCTAGAGATCAGGGCGGTCGGGGCACTGAAGCTTTCTTT.

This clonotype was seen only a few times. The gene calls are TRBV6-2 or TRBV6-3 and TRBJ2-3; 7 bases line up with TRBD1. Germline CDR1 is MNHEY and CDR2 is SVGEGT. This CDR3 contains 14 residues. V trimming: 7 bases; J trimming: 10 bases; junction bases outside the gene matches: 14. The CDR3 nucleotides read TGTGCCAGCATGCTCCTTTCCAAGGGGGCTGCGCAGTATTTT. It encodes CASMLLSKGAAQYF.

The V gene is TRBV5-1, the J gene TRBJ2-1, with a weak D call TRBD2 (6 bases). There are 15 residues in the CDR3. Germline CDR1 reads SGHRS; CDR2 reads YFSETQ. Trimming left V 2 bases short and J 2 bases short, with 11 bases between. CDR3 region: CASSLPGRTYNEQFF. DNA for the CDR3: TGCGCCAGCAGCTTACCGGGGAGGACCTACAATGAGCAGTTCTTC.

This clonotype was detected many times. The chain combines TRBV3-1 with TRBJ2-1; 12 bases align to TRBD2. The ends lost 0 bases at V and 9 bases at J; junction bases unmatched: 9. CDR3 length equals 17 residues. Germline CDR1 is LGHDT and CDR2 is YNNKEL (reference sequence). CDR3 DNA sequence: TGTGCCAGCAGCCAAGACCTGACTAGCGGGAGACTGGGTGAGCAGTTCTTC. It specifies CASSQDLTSGRLGEQFF.

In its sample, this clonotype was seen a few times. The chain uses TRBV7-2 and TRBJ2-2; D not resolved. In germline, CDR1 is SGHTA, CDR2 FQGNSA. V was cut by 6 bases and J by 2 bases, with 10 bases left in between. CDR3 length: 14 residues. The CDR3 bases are TGTGCCAGCAGGGTGAACTACAACACCGGGGAGCTGTTTTTT. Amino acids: CASRVNYNTGELFF.

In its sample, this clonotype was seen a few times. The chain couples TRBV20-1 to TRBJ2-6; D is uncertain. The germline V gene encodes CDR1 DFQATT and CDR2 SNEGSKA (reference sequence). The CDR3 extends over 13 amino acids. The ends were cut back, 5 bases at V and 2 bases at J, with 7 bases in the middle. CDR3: CSARRAGANVLTF. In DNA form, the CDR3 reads TGCAGTGCTCGAAGGGCTGGGGCCAACGTCCTGACTTTC.

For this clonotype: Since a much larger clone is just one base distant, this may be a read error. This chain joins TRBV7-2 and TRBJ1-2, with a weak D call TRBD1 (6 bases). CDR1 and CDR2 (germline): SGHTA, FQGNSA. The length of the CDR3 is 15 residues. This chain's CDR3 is CASSPRQVSYYGDTF. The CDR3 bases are TGTGCCAGCAGCCCGAGACAGGTCTCCTACTATGGCGACACCTTC.